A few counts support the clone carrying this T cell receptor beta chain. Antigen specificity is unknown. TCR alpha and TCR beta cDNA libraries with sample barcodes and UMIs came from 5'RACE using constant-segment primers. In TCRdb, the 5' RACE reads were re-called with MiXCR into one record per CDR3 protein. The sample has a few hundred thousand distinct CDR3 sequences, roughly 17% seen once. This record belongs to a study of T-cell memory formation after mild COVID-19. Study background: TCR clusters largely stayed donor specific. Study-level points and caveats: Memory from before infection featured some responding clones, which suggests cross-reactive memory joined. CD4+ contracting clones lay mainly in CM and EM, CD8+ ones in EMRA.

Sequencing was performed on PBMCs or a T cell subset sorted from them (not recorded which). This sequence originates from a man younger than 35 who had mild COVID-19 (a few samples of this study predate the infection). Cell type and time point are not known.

CDR3 coding DNA: TGTGCCAGCAGAGACAGGGCCCCCTACGAGCAGTACTTC. Protein: CASRDRAPYEQYF. The chain carries TRBV6-2 or TRBV6-3 and TRBJ2-7; 7 bases line up with TRBD1. The germline gives CDR1 MNHEY, CDR2 SVGEGT. Unmatched junction bases numbered 4, after V lost 6 bases and J lost 2 bases. The CDR3 consists of 13 residues.